This T cell receptor beta chain was obtained from a study of immune cell composition in non-small cell lung cancer. As to this clone: Its antigen is as yet unknown.

The CDR3 is 14 amino acids. Overall study findings and caveats: Overall clonality, unlike maximal tumour-associated clone frequency, did not predict TIL reactivity.

Data came from immunoSEQ multiplex PCR; TCRdb stores just in-frame clones and leaves some out. The sample shows 9,500 to 10,000 clones, 55% to 75% of them seen only once. Sample: lung tumor tissue. The chain carries TRBV7-5 and TRBJ1-1. TRBV7-5 corresponds to a pseudogene. This sequence was found in a human donor with non-small cell lung cancer. The CDR3 DNA sequence: TGTGCCAGAAGCTTAAACTTGCTTGGCACTGAAGCTTTCTTT. This gives the protein CARSLNLLGTEAFF.